Sequencing of this T cell receptor (beta chain) was carried out in a study of beta chain features in type 1 diabetes. Overall study: Similarity in age, gender and cell yields was seen between patients and healthy donors.

Whole-study results and caveats: Shortening of TCRB CDR3s, moderate but significant, appeared in all four CD4+ subsets of Type 1 diabetes patients.

V was pared by 7 bases and J by 2 bases, with 9 bases between. Germline assignment: CDR1 SGHTS and CDR2 YDEGEE. The CDR3 has 12 amino acids. All of the isolated RNA was reverse transcribed, so expressed TCRB transcripts were sequenced. Read counts averaged roughly 4 million for samples of naive, central memory and regulatory T cells. The method was immunoSEQ multiplex PCR; TCRdb's version includes in-frame clones alone and lacks a portion of them. The table includes 350,000 or so clones, roughly 21% detected once. As to this clone: The antigen remains undetermined.

Every donor had blood drawn once into heparin, around 100 mL on average. The sequenced material came from naive CD4+ T cells from blood. The source of this sequence is a woman under 30 in good health. The chain joins TRBV5-8 to TRBJ2-5, with a tentative D call TRBD2 (6 bases). The CDR3 DNA is TGTGCCAGCCGGGGGTTACAAGAGACCCAGTACTTC. It is translated as CASRGLQETQYF.